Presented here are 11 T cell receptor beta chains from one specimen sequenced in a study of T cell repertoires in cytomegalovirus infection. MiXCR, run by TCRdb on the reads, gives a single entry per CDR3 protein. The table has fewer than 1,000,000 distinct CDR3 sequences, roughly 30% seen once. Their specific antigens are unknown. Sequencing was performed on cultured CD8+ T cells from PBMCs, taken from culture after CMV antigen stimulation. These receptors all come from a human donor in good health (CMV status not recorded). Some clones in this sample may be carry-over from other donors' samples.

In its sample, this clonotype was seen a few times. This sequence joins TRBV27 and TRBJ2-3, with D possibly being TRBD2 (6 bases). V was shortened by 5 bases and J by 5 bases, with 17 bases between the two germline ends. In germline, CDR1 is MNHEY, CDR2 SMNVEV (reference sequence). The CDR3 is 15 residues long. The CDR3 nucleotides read TGTGCCAGCAGTCCAACCCAAGGACTAATAGATACGCAGTATTTT. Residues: CASSPTQGLIDTQYF.

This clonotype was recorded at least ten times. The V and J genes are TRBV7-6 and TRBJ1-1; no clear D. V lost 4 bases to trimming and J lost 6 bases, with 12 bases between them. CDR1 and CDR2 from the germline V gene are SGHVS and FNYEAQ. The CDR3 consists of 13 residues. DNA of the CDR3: TGTGCCAGCAGCTCCTCGGTTGCGGCTGAAGCTTTCTTT. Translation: CASSSSVAAEAFF.

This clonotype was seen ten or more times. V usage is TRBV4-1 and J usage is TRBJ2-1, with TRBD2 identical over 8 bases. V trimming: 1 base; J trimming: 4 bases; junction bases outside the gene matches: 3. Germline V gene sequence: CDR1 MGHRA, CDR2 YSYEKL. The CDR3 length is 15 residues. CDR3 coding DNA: TGCGCCAGCAGCCAAGTGGCGGGGGGTTACAATGAGCAGTTCTTC. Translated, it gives CASSQVAGGYNEQFF.

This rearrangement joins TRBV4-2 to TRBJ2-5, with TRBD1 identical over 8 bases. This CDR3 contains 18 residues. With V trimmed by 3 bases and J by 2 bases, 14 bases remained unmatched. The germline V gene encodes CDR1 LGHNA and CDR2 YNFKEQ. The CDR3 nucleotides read TGTGCCAGCAGCCACATGGGTATTATGACAGGGGATCAAGAGACCCAGTACTTC. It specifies CASSHMGIMTGDQETQYF.

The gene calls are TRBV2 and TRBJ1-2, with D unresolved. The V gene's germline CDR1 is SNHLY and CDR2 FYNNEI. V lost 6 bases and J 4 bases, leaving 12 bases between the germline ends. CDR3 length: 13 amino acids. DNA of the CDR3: TGTGCCAGCAGAGGCAGAAGGAGCTATGGCTACACCTTC. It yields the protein CASRGRRSYGYTF.

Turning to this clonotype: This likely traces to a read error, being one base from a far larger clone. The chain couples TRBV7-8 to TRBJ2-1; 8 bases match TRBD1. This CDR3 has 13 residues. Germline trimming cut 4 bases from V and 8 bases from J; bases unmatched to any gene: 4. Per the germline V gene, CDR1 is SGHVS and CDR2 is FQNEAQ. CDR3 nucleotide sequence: TGTGCCAGCAGCTCGGACAGGGCGTATGAGCAGTTCTTC. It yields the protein CASSSDRAYEQFF.

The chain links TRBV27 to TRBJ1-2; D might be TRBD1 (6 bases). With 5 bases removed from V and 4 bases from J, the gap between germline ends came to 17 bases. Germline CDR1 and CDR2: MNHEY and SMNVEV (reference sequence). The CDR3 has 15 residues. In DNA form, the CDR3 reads TGTGCCAGCAGTCCTTGGACAGACTCTAGCTATGGCTACACCTTC. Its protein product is CASSPWTDSSYGYTF.

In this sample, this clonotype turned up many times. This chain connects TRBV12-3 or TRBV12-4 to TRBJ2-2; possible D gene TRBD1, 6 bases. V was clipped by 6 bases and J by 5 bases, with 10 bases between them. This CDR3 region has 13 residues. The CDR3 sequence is CASSSTGTGELFF. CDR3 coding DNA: TGTGCCAGCAGCTCTACAGGGACCGGGGAGCTGTTTTTT.

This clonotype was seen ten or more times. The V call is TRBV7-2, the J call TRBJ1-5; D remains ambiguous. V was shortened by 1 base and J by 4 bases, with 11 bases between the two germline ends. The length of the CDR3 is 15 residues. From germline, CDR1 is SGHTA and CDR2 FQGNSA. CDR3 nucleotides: TGTGCCAGCAGCTTAGAACCAGGCTGGAATCAGCCCCAGCATTTT. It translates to CASSLEPGWNQPQHF.

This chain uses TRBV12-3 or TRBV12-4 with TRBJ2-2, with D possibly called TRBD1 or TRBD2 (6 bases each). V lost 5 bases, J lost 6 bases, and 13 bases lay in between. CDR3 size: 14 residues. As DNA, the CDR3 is TGTGCCAGCAGTCCAGGTGGGGGGCCCGGGGAGCTGTTTTTT. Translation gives CASSPGGGPGELFF.

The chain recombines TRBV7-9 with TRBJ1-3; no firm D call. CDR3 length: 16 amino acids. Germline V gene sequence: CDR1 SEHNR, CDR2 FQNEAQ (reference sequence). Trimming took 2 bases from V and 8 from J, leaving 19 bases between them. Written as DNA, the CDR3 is TGTGCCAGCAGCTTATCCCCCACAGAGGTCGGGGACACCATATATTTT. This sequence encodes CASSLSPTEVGDTIYF.